A single sample is the source of the 19 T cell receptor beta chains below, sequenced in a study of cytomegalovirus exposure and HLA in healthy donors. This PCR relied on a set of 60 Vbeta primers and 13 Jbeta primers. Clones were read by immunoSEQ multiplex PCR, and TCRdb kept only the in-frame ones, dropping some. The sample yields under 100,000 clones, about a tenth seen once. Sequenced material: PBMCs. The receptors shown here come from a man in his sixties in good health and CMV-seropositive.

This clone turned up a few times. The gene calls are TRBV6-1 and TRBJ2-1, with TRBD1 matching 8 bases. The CDR3 covers 15 residues. With 6 bases clipped from V and 7 bases from J, the junction kept 11 bases outside the gene matches. Germline V gene lookup returns CDR1 MNHNS and CDR2 SASEGT. The CDR3 region is CASRLDRVGVNEQFF. In nucleotides, the CDR3 is TGTGCCAGCAGATTGGACAGGGTTGGGGTGAATGAGCAGTTCTTC.

This chain links TRBV19 with TRBJ2-7, with D perhaps matching TRBD1 (6 bases). V was clipped by 7 bases and J by 2 bases, with 12 bases between them. Germline V gene sequence: CDR1 LNHDA, CDR2 SQIVND (reference sequence). CDR3 length: 13 amino acids. This CDR3 reads CASKSDSAYEQYF. Written as DNA, the CDR3 is TGTGCCAGTAAATCGGACAGTGCCTACGAGCAGTACTTC.

This clone has more than one count but fewer than ten. V is TRBV11-2 and J is TRBJ2-7, with D unresolved. This CDR3 region has 13 residues. Trimming left V 2 bases short and J 4 bases short, with 9 bases between. Germline CDR1 is SGHAT and CDR2 is FQNNGV. This CDR3 is CASSLQAVYEQYV. The CDR3 nucleotides are TGTGCCAGCAGCTTACAGGCAGTTTACGAGCAGTACGTC.

This clone showed up just a few times. The chain carries TRBV27 and TRBJ1-1; possible D gene TRBD1, 6 bases. The CDR3 length is 14 residues. The V gene's germline CDR1 is MNHEY and CDR2 SMNVEV (reference sequence). V lost 4 bases, J lost 6 bases, and 15 bases lay in between. The CDR3 reads CASSSDRNYAEAFF. As DNA, the CDR3 is TGTGCCAGCAGTTCGGACAGAAACTATGCTGAAGCTTTCTTT.

The chain has TRBV28 and TRBJ1-4; possibly TRBD1 for D (6 bases). Trimming removed 3 bases from V and 8 bases from J, with 19 bases in between. The germline gives CDR1 MDHEN, CDR2 SYDVKM. The CDR3 length is 16 residues. CDR3: CASSLGRQEGGEKLFF. The CDR3 DNA follows: TGTGCCAGCAGTTTGGGACGACAGGAGGGAGGGGAAAAACTGTTTTTT.

This clone is termed medium-sized. The chain has TRBV4-1 and TRBJ2-5; 9 bases line up with TRBD1. With V trimmed by 4 bases and J by 3 bases, 9 bases remained unmatched. Germline V gene lookup returns CDR1 MGHRA and CDR2 YSYEKL. CDR3 size: 16 residues. The CDR3 nucleotides are TGCGCCAGCAGCCTGGGACAGGGCTTCCCAAAAGAGACCCAGTACTTC. This translates into CASSLGQGFPKETQYF.

The table lists this clone with a few counts. V usage is TRBV2 and J usage is TRBJ1-5, with a weak D call TRBD1 (5 bases). The CDR3 is 13 amino acids. The V gene's germline CDR1 is SNHLY and CDR2 FYNNEI. Trimming took off 6 bases at V and 10 bases at J, with 16 bases between the two ends. The CDR3 nucleotides are TGTGCCAGCAGCTCGACAGATCGGCAACCCCAGCATTTT. It codes for CASSSTDRQPQHF.

This clone was detected a few times. The J gene is TRBJ2-5, the V gene TRBV15, with D perhaps matching TRBD2 (6 bases). Trimming stripped 0 bases from V and 5 bases from J, with 16 bases between. This CDR3 contains 16 residues. Germline loops: CDR1 LNHNV, CDR2 YYDKDF (reference sequence). The CDR3 here is CATSRDILEGSETQYF. DNA of the CDR3: TGTGCCACCAGCAGAGATATTTTGGAGGGTTCCGAGACCCAGTACTTC. Full variable domain (rest looked up from reference TRBV15 and TRBJ2-5): DAMVIQNPRYQVTQFGKPVTLSCSQTLNHNVMYWYQQKSSQAPKLLFHYYDKDFNNEADTPDNFQSRRPNTSFCFLDIRSPGLGDTAMYLCATSRDILEGSETQYFGPGTRLLVL.

The chain is built from TRBV19 and TRBJ2-7; 8 positions agree with TRBD2. Unmatched junction bases numbered 6, after V lost 2 bases and J lost 6 bases. Germline loops: CDR1 LNHDA, CDR2 SQIVND (reference sequence). The CDR3 has 14 amino acids. The DNA of the CDR3 is TGTGCCAGTAGTATACCGGGAGGGCCAGGCGAGCAGTACTTC. The encoded protein is CASSIPGGPGEQYF.

V gene TRBV23-1 combines with J gene TRBJ2-6; 10 positions match TRBD1. TRBV23-1 is filed as an ORF, its function uncertain. Trimming removed 3 bases from V and 2 bases from J; junction bases left unmatched: 7. This CDR3 is 18 amino acids long. The CDR3 sequence is CASSHRGQGGTGANVLTF. The CDR3, as DNA: TGCGCCAGCAGTCATCGTGGACAGGGGGGGACTGGGGCCAACGTCCTGACTTTC.

This clone appeared a few times. The chain links TRBV5-1 to TRBJ1-6; weak D call: TRBD1 (6 bases). Germline CDR1 SGHRS, CDR2 YFSETQ. The CDR3 runs 16 residues. Trimming cost V 0 bases and J 7 bases, with 14 bases left between them. CDR3 in DNA: TGCGCCAGCAGCTTGGATGGGGCAAGGGGGAATTCACCCCTCCACTTT. This sequence encodes CASSLDGARGNSPLHF.

This clone was observed a handful of times. The rearrangement joins TRBV2 to TRBJ2-3; TRBD2 is a possible D gene (7 bases). CDR3 length: 13 residues. The ends were cut back, 5 bases at V and 6 bases at J, with 12 bases in the middle. CDR1 and CDR2 from the germline V gene are SNHLY and FYNNEI. CDR3 sequence: CASSIGGADTQYF. The CDR3 DNA is TGTGCCAGCAGTATTGGGGGGGCGGATACGCAGTATTTT.

The J gene is TRBJ2-5, the V gene TRBV5-6; 10 bases agree with TRBD2. Germline V gene sequence: CDR1 SGHDT, CDR2 YYEEEE. J gave up 3 bases and V 0 bases, and 5 bases lay outside the gene matches. This CDR3 has 16 amino acids. The CDR3 region is CASSLGSLAGEETQYF. DNA of the CDR3: TGTGCCAGCAGCTTGGGGTCCCTAGCGGGGGAAGAGACCCAGTACTTC. Combining the CDR3 with reference TRBV5-6 and TRBJ2-5 gives the whole variable domain DAGVTQSPTHLIKTRGQQVTLRCSPKSGHDTVSWYQQALGQGPQFIFQYYEEEERQRGNFPDRFSGHQFPNYSSELNVNALLLGDSALYLCASSLGSLAGEETQYFGPGTRLLVL.

This clone was seen a few times. This sequence joins TRBV5-4 and TRBJ2-3, with TRBD2 matching 7 bases. Trimming at V came to 4 bases and at J to 2 bases, leaving 13 bases not matched to a gene. The germline gives CDR1 SGHNT, CDR2 YYREEE (reference sequence). This CDR3 contains 17 residues. The CDR3 reads CASSPGISGLNTDTQYF. As DNA, the CDR3 is TGTGCCAGCAGCCCGGGGATCTCGGGACTAAACACAGATACGCAGTATTTT.

The V gene is TRBV19, the J gene TRBJ2-2, with D perhaps TRBD2 (7 bases). In germline, CDR1 is LNHDA, CDR2 SQIVND (reference sequence). Deletions cut 5 bases from V and 6 bases from J, with 13 bases between. The CDR3 loop spans 14 amino acids. CDR3 sequence (DNA): TGTGCCAGTAGTCCCCGGGGGGCTTCCGGGGAGCTGTTTTTT. Its translation is CASSPRGASGELFF.

The rearrangement uses TRBV28 and TRBJ1-2; TRBD1 matches at 9 bases. The germline gives CDR1 MDHEN, CDR2 SYDVKM. This CDR3 region has 13 residues. V lost 5 bases and J lost 3; bases outside the gene matches: 1. DNA for the CDR3: TGTGCCAGCAGTACAGGGGGCGACTATGGCTACACCTTC. Translated: CASSTGGDYGYTF.

The chain combines TRBV7-9 with TRBJ2-7; the match to TRBD1 covers 9 bases. Germline assignment: CDR1 SEHNR and CDR2 FQNEAQ (reference sequence). Trimming at V came to 5 bases and at J to 2 bases, leaving 4 bases not matched to a gene. This CDR3 has 14 residues. The CDR3 loop is CASSQGQGPYEQYF. CDR3 bases: TGTGCCAGCAGCCAGGGACAGGGCCCCTACGAGCAGTACTTC. Full variable domain (outside the CDR3, taken from reference TRBV7-9 and TRBJ2-7): DTGVSQNPRHKITKRGQNVTFRCDPISEHNRLYWYRQTLGQGPEFLTYFQNEAQLEKSRLLSDRFSAERPKGSFSTLEIQRTEQGDSAMYLCASSQGQGPYEQYFGPGTRLTVT.

This clone was picked up a small number of times. This sequence joins TRBV5-4 and TRBJ2-1; D not resolved. V lost 7 bases and J lost 2, with 13 bases in between. Germline-derived CDR1 and CDR2 are SGHNT and YYREEE (reference sequence). This CDR3 region has 14 residues. DNA for the CDR3: TGTGCCAGCGCAAGGAGAATTACCTACAATGAGCAGTTCTTC. Residues: CASARRITYNEQFF.

This clone has more than one count but fewer than ten. The J gene is TRBJ1-5, the V gene TRBV6-1; no definite D call. Trimming left V 8 bases short and J 3 bases short, with 14 bases between. The CDR3 runs 14 residues. Germline V gene data show CDR1 as MNHNS and CDR2 as SASEGT. In DNA form, the CDR3 reads TGTGCCAGCGGGAGAGGAGGGATCAATCAGCCCCAGCATTTT. Residues: CASGRGGINQPQHF.